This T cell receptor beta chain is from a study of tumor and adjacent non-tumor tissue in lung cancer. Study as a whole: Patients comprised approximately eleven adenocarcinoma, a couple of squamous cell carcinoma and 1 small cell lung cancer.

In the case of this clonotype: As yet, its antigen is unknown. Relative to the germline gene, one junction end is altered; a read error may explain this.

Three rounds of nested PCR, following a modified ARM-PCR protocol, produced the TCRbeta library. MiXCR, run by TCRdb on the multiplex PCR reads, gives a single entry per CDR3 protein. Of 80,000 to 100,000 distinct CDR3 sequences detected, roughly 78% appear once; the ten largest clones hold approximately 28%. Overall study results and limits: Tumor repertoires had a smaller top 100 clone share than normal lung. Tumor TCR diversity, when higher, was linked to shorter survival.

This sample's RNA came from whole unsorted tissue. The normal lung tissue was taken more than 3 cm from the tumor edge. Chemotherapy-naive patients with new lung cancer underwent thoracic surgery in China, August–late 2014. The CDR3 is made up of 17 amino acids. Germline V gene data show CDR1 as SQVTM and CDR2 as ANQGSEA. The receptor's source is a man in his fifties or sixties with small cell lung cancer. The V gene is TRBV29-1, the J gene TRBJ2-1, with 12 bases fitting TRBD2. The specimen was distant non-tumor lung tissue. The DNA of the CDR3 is TGCAGTGTTGAACACGTGCAGTGGCTAGCGGGGGGGAATGAGCAGTTCTTC. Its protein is CSVEHVQWLAGGNEQFF.